Sequencing of this T cell receptor beta chain was carried out in a study of CD8+CD57+ T cells in acquired aplastic anemia. In the study overall: Sorted cells (CD4+ and CD8+) yielded DNA amounts that averaged about 3.1 ug. Study-level points and caveats: Around 27 CD8+ CDR3 sequences occurred in both the patients and the controls. Significance was not reached for CD8+ Simpson's diversity between patients and controls.

An expansion of CD8+CD57+ cells by flow cytometry had been shown in patients chosen for sequencing. The enrolled patients all had severe acquired aplastic anemia. This CDR3 is built from 15 residues. Trimming left V 0 bases short and J 0 bases short, with 8 bases between. Germline CDR1 is SGHDN and CDR2 is FVKESK. This clonotype has a count of ten or more. Its antigen is as yet unknown. TCR beta VDJ combinations and CDR3 sequences were profiled from genomic DNA. TCRdb analysed the reads with MiXCR anew, one entry per CDR3 protein. Counted here are about 240,000 distinct CDR3 sequences, around 46% occurring once; the ten biggest clones make up 7.8%.

This TCR derives from a human donor with aplastic anemia. The chain is built from TRBV14 and TRBJ1-1, with unresolved D. The sample comprised sorted CD4+, CD8+, or CD8+CD57+ T cells (not recorded which) from PBMCs. The CDR3, as DNA: TGTGCCAGCAGCCAAGATGACGGAGTGAACACTGAAGCTTTCTTT. Translating gives CASSQDDGVNTEAFF.